One sample yielded the 22 T cell receptor beta chains listed below, sequenced in a study of T cells in tuberculosis. Time point defined: new active TB diagnosis, blood taken before or within 7 days of starting treatment. Clones were read by immunoSEQ multiplex PCR, and TCRdb kept only the in-frame ones, dropping some. The table records about 33,000 clones, roughly 85% of them present only once. The sequencing here drew on PBMCs, taken at tuberculosis diagnosis. The receptors derive from an adult with tuberculosis.

The chain uses TRBV30 and TRBJ2-7, with 8 bases fitting TRBD2. Losses at the gene ends were 3 bases for V and 3 bases for J; bases not matched to a gene: 10. The germline V gene has CDR1 GTSNPN and CDR2 SVGIG (reference sequence). This CDR3 comprises 15 residues. CDR3 bases: TGTGCCTGGAGCCCCTTAGCGGGAAGTAGCTACGAGCAGTACTTC. Translated: CAWSPLAGSSYEQYF.

The V gene is TRBV6-6, the J gene TRBJ1-4, with D unresolved. In germline, CDR1 is MNHNY, CDR2 SVGAGI (reference sequence). The V end lost 8 bases, the J end lost 8 bases, and 12 bases lay between the germline ends. The CDR3 is 12 amino acids. The CDR3 sequence: CASGRSGEKLFF. The CDR3 DNA reads TGTGCCAGCGGTCGGTCGGGGGAAAAACTGTTTTTT.

The chain recombines TRBV30 with TRBJ2-3, with TRBD1 matching over 7 bases. Germline CDR1 is GTSNPN and CDR2 is SVGIG (reference sequence). The CDR3 length is 15 residues. Trimming cost V 2 bases and J 1 base; bases outside gene matches: 6. The CDR3 loop reads CAWSPGQDRTDTQYF. The CDR3 nucleotides are TGTGCCTGGAGTCCCGGACAGGACCGCACAGATACGCAGTATTTT. The whole variable domain, filled in from reference TRBV30 and TRBJ2-3, reads SQTIHQWPATLVQPVGSPLSLECTVEGTSNPNLYWYRQAAGRGLQLLFYSVGIGQISSEVPQNLSASRPQDRQFILSSKKLLLSDSGFYLCAWSPGQDRTDTQYFGPGTRLTVL.

A single count supports this clone. The chain uses TRBV6-5 and TRBJ1-2; 9 bases line up with TRBD1. This CDR3 is 15 amino acids long. The V gene's germline CDR1 is MNHEY and CDR2 SVGAGI. J was trimmed by 7 bases and V by 6 bases; bases with no gene match: 12. The CDR3 DNA follows: TGTGCCAGCAGCCGTTCCCTACAGGGGGCAAGTGGCTACACCTTC. Translation: CASSRSLQGASGYTF.

This chain connects TRBV14 to TRBJ2-3; TRBD2 might be the D (6 bases). This CDR3 has 12 residues. Germline V CDR1 and CDR2: SGHDN, FVKESK. Deletions cut 5 bases from V and 5 bases from J, with 8 bases between. Written as DNA, the CDR3 is TGTGCCAGCAGCTTCGGGAGAGATACGCAGTATTTT. Protein product: CASSFGRDTQYF. Looking up the rest from reference TRBV14 and TRBJ2-3 gives the full variable domain: EAGVTQFPSHSVIEKGQTVTLRCDPISGHDNLYWYRRVMGKEIKFLLHFVKESKQDESGMPNNRFLAERTGGTYSTLKVQPAELEDSGVYFCASSFGRDTQYFGPGTRLTVL.

The count of this clone is one. The V and J genes are TRBV11-3 and TRBJ1-1; D is ambiguous. The CDR3 length is 19 residues. Looked up from germline, CDR1 is SGHNT and CDR2 is YENEEA. V lost 2 bases and J lost 2, with 24 bases in between. The CDR3 DNA reads as TGTGCCAGCAGCTTAAGAGCCGACTACCTCACGGAGGGTAACACTGAAGCTTTCTTT. Translated, it gives CASSLRADYLTEGNTEAFF.

The chain has TRBV18 and TRBJ1-1; perhaps TRBD1 as D (6 bases). CDR1 KGHSH and CDR2 LQKENI come from the germline V gene. The CDR3 is made up of 13 amino acids. Trimming removed 3 bases at V and 4 bases at J, with 9 bases between. Here the CDR3 reads CASSPGTSTEAFF. The CDR3 DNA reads TGTGCCAGCTCACCCGGGACATCCACTGAAGCTTTCTTT.

This clone was found once. J is TRBJ2-1 and V is TRBV5-1; 16 positions agree with TRBD2. CDR1 SGHRS and CDR2 YFSETQ come from the germline V gene. V was clipped by 3 bases and J by 4 bases; unmatched bases: 7. The CDR3 contains 18 residues. CDR3 region: CASSSGLAGGLLYNEQFF. DNA for the CDR3: TGCGCCAGCAGCTCGGGACTAGCGGGGGGGCTTTTATACAATGAGCAGTTCTTC.

The CDR3 protein is CAISDQRIYEQYF. CDR3 nucleotide sequence: TGTGCCATCAGTGATCAGCGGATTTACGAGCAGTACTTC. This rearrangement joins TRBV10-3 to TRBJ2-7; perhaps TRBD2 as D (5 bases). Germline values: CDR1 ENHRY, CDR2 SYGVKD. The CDR3 sequence is 13 residues long. Deletions cut 3 bases from V and 4 bases from J, with 10 bases between.

The chain recombines TRBV6-1 with TRBJ2-1; weak D call: TRBD2 (6 bases). Per the germline V gene, CDR1 is MNHNS and CDR2 is SASEGT. V lost 0 bases, J lost 8 bases, and 8 bases lay in between. The CDR3 loop spans 13 amino acids. The CDR3 sequence: CASSEAEGDEQFF. The CDR3 coding sequence is TGTGCCAGCAGTGAAGCGGAGGGTGATGAGCAGTTCTTC.

The chain carries TRBV19 and TRBJ2-7, with 13 bases aligning to TRBD2. Trimming removed 4 bases from V and 4 bases from J; junction bases left unmatched: 10. The CDR3 is 17 residues long. Germline CDR1 and CDR2: LNHDA and SQIVND (reference sequence). The CDR3 DNA follows: TGTGCCAGTAGTAAGGTTCGGACTAGCGGGAGCCCGTACGAGCAGTACTTC. Amino acids: CASSKVRTSGSPYEQYF.

V usage is TRBV12-5 and J usage is TRBJ2-1, with D possibly being TRBD1 (5 bases). CDR1 is LGHNT and CDR2 is FRNRAP in the germline V gene. This CDR3 comprises 14 residues. The ends were cut back, 7 bases at V and 5 bases at J, with 15 bases in the middle. The CDR3 sequence is CASAVDSFNNEQFF. The CDR3 DNA sequence: TGTGCTAGTGCCGTTGACAGCTTTAACAATGAGCAGTTCTTC.

This clone was detected a few times. V gene TRBV27 combines with J gene TRBJ1-1; TRBD1 is a possible D gene (5 bases). The length of the CDR3 is 17 residues. The germline CDR1 and CDR2 sequences are MNHEY and SMNVEV (reference sequence). V lost 4 bases, J lost 8 bases, and 26 bases lay in between. In nucleotides, the CDR3 is TGTGCCAGCAGTTCCTCCCCGCCCTATACAGGTGCTTGGGAAGCTTTCTTT. Translation: CASSSSPPYTGAWEAFF.

The rearrangement links TRBV6-1 to TRBJ2-1, with 11 bases matching TRBD2. Germline V gene lookup returns CDR1 MNHNS and CDR2 SASEGT. V lost 6 bases to trimming and J lost 7 bases; unmatched junction nucleotides: 2. The CDR3 contains 13 residues. CDR3 in amino acids: CASRTSGNNEQFF. The DNA of the CDR3 is TGTGCCAGCAGGACTAGCGGGAATAATGAGCAGTTCTTC.

The sample holds a few counts of this clone. The V and J genes are TRBV6-5 and TRBJ2-1; 7 bases fit TRBD1. This CDR3 contains 13 residues. V lost 5 bases, J lost 10 bases, and 8 bases stayed unmatched. CDR1 and CDR2 from the germline V gene are MNHEY and SVGAGI. The CDR3 coding sequence is TGTGCCAGCAGTCGGGCCGGGACAGAGGAGCAGTTCTTC. Its translation: CASSRAGTEEQFF.

V and J are TRBV6-5 and TRBJ1-4, with 10 bases aligning to TRBD1. Germline CDR1 reads MNHEY; CDR2 reads SVGAGI. V lost 5 bases to trimming and J lost 8 bases; unmatched junction nucleotides: 8. This CDR3 comprises 15 residues. This chain's CDR3 is CASSSGQGGGEKLFF. The CDR3 DNA reads TGTGCCAGCAGTAGCGGACAGGGGGGAGGAGAAAAACTGTTTTTT.

The J gene is TRBJ1-4, the V gene TRBV30, with 8 nucleotides matching TRBD1. Looked up from germline, CDR1 is GTSNPN and CDR2 is SVGIG (reference sequence). V was pared by 8 bases and J by 8 bases, with 13 bases of the junction left unmatched. The CDR3 consists of 14 residues. CDR3 region: CALIGTGGGEKLFF. CDR3 DNA sequence: TGTGCCCTTATCGGGACAGGCGGAGGAGAAAAACTGTTTTTT.

This chain uses TRBV28 with TRBJ1-2; no clear D. Germline values: CDR1 MDHEN, CDR2 SYDVKM. The CDR3 spans 14 residues. V lost 9 bases and J lost 3, with 17 bases in between. CDR3 sequence (DNA): TGTGCCAGTCAGACCCGAGGGTCCCACTATGGCTACACCTTC. Encoded protein: CASQTRGSHYGYTF.

The chain joins TRBV11-2 to TRBJ2-7; D may be TRBD1 (6 bases). This CDR3 has 15 residues. The V and J ends lost 5 bases and 5 bases respectively, with 19 bases between them. Germline V gene sequence: CDR1 SGHAT, CDR2 FQNNGV. DNA for the CDR3: TGTGCCAGCAGCCCAAAGGACAGATTAGGTGACGAGCAGTACTTC. This codes for CASSPKDRLGDEQYF.

J is TRBJ2-7 and V is TRBV18, with TRBD2 matching 13 bases. Germline V lookup: CDR1 KGHSH, CDR2 LQKENI. The junction had 6 bases not matched to a gene; V was cut back by 0 bases and J by 4 bases. The CDR3 is 17 amino acids. CDR3: CASSPPWTSGSSYEQYF. CDR3 nucleotides: TGTGCCAGCTCACCACCTTGGACTAGCGGGAGTTCATACGAGCAGTACTTC.

V usage is TRBV6-1 and J usage is TRBJ1-1, with unresolved D. The V gene's germline CDR1 is MNHNS and CDR2 SASEGT. Trimming left V 8 bases short and J 1 base short, with 8 bases between. The length of the CDR3 is 12 residues. The CDR3 coding sequence is TGTGCCAGCTTCCGGGGGAACACTGAAGCTTTCTTT. It encodes CASFRGNTEAFF.

This clone was counted a few times. The J gene is TRBJ2-2, the V gene TRBV7-2; D unclear. Trimming cost V 4 bases and J 3 bases, with 12 bases left between them. The CDR3 runs 15 residues. In germline, CDR1 is SGHTA, CDR2 FQGNSA. In DNA, the CDR3 is TGTGCCAGCAGCTCCACGTCAGATTACACCGGGGAGCTGTTTTTT. It codes for CASSSTSDYTGELFF.